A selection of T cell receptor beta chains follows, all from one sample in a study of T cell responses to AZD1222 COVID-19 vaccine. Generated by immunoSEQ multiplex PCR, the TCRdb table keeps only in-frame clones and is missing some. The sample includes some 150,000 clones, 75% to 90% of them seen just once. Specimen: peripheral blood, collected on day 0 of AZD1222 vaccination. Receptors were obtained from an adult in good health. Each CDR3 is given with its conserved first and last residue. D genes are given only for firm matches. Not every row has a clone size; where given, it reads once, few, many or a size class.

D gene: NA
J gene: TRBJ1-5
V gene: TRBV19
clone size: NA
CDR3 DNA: TGTGCCAGTAGTATTATCCCTGATTATAGCAATCAGCCCCAGCATTTT
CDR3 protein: CASSIIPDYSNQPQHF

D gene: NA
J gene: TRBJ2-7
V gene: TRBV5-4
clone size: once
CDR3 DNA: TGTGCCAGCAGCTTGGATTCGAGGTCCAGGGGAGTCTACGAGCAGTACTTC
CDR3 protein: CASSLDSRSRGVYEQYF

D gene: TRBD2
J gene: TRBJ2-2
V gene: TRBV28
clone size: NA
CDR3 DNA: TGTGCCAGCTCGGGAGGGCCGAACACCGGGGAGCTGTTTTTT
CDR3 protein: CASSGGPNTGELFF

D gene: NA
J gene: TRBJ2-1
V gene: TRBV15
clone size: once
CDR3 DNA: TGTGCCACCAGCAGAGGATTAGCGAAGAGTTACAATGAGCAGTTCTTC
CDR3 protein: CATSRGLAKSYNEQFF

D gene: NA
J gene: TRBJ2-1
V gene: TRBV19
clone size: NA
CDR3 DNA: TGTGCCAGTAGTGGGCGGGATCGCCGTGAGCAGTTCTTC
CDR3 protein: CASSGRDRREQFF

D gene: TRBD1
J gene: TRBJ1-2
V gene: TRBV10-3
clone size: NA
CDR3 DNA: TGTGCCATCAGCACACTACAGGGGGCGAACGATGGCTACACCTTC
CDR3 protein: CAISTLQGANDGYTF

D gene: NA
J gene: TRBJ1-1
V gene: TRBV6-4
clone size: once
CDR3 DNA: TGTGCCAGCAGGGATAATCCCAACACTGAAGCTTTCTTT
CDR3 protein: CASRDNPNTEAFF

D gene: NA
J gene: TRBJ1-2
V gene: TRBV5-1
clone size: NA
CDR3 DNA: TGCGCCAGCAGCTTAGGCTCTAACTATGGCTACACCTTC
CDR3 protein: CASSLGSNYGYTF

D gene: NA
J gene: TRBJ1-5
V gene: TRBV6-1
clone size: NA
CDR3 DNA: TGTGCCAGCAGTGAAAATCGTATTAGCAATCAGCCCCAGCATTTT
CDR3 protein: CASSENRISNQPQHF

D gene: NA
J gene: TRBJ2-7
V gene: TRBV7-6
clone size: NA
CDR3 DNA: TGTGCCAGCAGCTTAGGGGCGGGACAAAGCTCCTACGAGCAGTACTTC
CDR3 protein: CASSLGAGQSSYEQYF

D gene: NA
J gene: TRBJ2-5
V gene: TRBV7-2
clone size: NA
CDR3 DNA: TGTGCCAGCAGCTTAAGTGGGAACCAAGAGACCCAGTACTTC
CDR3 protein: CASSLSGNQETQYF

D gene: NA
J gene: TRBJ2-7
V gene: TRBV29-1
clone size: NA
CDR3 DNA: TGCAGCGTCCAGGGGGGTCTACTGGCCTACGAGCAGTACTTC
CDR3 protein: CSVQGGLLAYEQYF

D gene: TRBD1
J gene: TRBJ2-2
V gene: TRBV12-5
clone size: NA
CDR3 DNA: TGTGCTAGTGTAAGACAGGGTTACACCGGGGAGCTGTTTTTT
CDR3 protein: CASVRQGYTGELFF

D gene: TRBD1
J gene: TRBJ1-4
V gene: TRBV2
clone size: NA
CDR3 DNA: TGTGCCAGCTTTCCGACAGGGAGAAGTGAAAAACTGTTTTTT
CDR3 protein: CASFPTGRSEKLFF

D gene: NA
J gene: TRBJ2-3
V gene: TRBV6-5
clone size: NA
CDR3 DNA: TGTGCCAGCAGTTACCGGGGCGGGAATACGCAGTATTTT
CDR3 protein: CASSYRGGNTQYF

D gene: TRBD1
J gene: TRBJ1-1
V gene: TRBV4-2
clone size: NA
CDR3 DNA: TGTGCCAGCAGCCAAGACAGGGGGCTTGAAGCTTTCTTT
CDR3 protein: CASSQDRGLEAFF

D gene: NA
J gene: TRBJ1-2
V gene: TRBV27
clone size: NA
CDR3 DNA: TGTGCCAAAAATGGCTACACCTTC
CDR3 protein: CAKNGYTF

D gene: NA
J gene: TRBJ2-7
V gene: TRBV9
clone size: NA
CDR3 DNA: TGTGCCAGCAGCGTAATCGGGGACCCTAAATACGAGCAGTACTTC
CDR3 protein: CASSVIGDPKYEQYF

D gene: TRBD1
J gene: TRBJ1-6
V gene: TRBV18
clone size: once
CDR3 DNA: TGTGCCAGCTCACCAACTAGCGGGACAGCCCATTCACCCCTCCACTTT
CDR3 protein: CASSPTSGTAHSPLHF

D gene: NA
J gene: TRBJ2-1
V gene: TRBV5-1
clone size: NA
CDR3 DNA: TGCGCCAGCAGCTTGGAGGACTCCGCCCTCTACAATGAGCAGTTCTTC
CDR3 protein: CASSLEDSALYNEQFF

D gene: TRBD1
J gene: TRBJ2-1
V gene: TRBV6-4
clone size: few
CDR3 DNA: TGTGCCAGCAGCAGGGGGTCGTACAATGAGCAGTTCTTC
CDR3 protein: CASSRGSYNEQFF

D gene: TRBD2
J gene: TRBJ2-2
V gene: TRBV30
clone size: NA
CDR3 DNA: TGTGCCTGGTTAAGCGGGAAGAACACCGGGGAGCTGTTTTTT
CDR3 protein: CAWLSGKNTGELFF

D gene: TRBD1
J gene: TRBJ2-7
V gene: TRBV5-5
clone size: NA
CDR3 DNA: TGTGCCAGCAGCTCCACAGGGGGCAGGGGGGAGCAGTACTTC
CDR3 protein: CASSSTGGRGEQYF

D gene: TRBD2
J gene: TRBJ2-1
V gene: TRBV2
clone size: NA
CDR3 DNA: TGTGCCAGCAGGGCCGGTACTAGCGGGTACAATGAGCAGTTCTTC
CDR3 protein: CASRAGTSGYNEQFF

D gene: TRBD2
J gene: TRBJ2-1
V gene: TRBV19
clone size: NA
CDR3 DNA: TGTGCCAGTAGTCCTCAGCGGGGGGTTAAGGAGTTCTTC
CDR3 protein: CASSPQRGVKEFF

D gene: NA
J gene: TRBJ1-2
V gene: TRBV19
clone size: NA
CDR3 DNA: TGTGCCAGTAAGGGGACCCGAGTCCTTCGAAACTATGGCTACACCTTC
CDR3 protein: CASKGTRVLRNYGYTF

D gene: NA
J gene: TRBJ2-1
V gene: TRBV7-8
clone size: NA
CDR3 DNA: TGTGCCAGCAGCTTAGCCCCAGGGGCCTCTTACAATGAGCAGTTCTTC
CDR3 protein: CASSLAPGASYNEQFF

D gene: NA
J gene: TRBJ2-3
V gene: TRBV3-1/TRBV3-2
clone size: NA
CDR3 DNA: TGTGCCAGCAGCCCCAGGGGGGCCGGTACAGATACGCAGTATTTT
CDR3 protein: CASSPRGAGTDTQYF

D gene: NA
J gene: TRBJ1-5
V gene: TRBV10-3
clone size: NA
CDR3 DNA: TGTGCCATCAGTGAGGAACAAACGGGGAATCAGCCCCAGCATTTT
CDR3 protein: CAISEEQTGNQPQHF

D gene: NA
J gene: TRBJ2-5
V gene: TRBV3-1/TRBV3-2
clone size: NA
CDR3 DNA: TGTGCCAGCAGCCAATTGGCCGTCCGGGGAAACGCCCAGTACTTC
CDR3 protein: CASSQLAVRGNAQYF

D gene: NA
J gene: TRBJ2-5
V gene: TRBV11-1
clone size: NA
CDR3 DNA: TGTGCCAGCAGCCGAGGCCAACTACAAGAGACCCAGTACTTC
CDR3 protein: CASSRGQLQETQYF

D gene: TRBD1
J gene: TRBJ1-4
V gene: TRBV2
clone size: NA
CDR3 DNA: TGTGCCAGCAGACGACAGGGGGTTAATGAAAAACTGTTTTTT
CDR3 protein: CASRRQGVNEKLFF

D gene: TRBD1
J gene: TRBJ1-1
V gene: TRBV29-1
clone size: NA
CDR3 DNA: TGCAGCGTTTTAGGGGGCATGAACACTGAAGCTTTCTTT
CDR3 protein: CSVLGGMNTEAFF

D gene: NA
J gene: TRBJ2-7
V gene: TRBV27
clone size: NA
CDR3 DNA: TGTGCCAGCAGTTTCGCCGGACAGTCCTACGAGCAGTACTTC
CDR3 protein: CASSFAGQSYEQYF

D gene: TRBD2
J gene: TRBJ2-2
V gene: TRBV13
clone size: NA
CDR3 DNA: TGTGCCAGCAGCTTGACGACTAGCGGGAGGGCCACCGGGGAGCTGTTTTTT
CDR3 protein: CASSLTTSGRATGELFF

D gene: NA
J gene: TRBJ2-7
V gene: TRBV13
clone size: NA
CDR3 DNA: TGTGCCAGCAGCGACACTAGCAGCTACGAGCAGTACTTC
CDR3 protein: CASSDTSSYEQYF

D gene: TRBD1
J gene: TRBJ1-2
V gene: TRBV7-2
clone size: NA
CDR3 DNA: TGTGCCAGCAGCTTACACGGGACAGCTTATGCGGGCTACACCTTC
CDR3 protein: CASSLHGTAYAGYTF

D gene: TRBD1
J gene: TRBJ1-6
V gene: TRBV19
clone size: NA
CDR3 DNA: TGTGCCAGTAGTATGACAGGGTACACCTATAATTCACCCCTCCACTTT
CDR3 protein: CASSMTGYTYNSPLHF

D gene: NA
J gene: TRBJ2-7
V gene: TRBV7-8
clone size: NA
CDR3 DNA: TGTGCCAGCAACCCATCGACACCTTCCTACGAGCAGTACTTC
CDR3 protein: CASNPSTPSYEQYF

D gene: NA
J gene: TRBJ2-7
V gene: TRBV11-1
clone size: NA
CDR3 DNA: TGTGCCAGCAGCTCCCGGGATTGGGCATCCAGACGCGAGCAGTACTTC
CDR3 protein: CASSSRDWASRREQYF

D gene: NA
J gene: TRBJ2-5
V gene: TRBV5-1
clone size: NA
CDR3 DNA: TGCGCCAGCAGCACCCACAGGGCCATCCTTCAAGAGACCCAGTACTTC
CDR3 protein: CASSTHRAILQETQYF

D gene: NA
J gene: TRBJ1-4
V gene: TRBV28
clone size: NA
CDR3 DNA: TGTGCCAGCAGTTTAGGAGGGGGAGATGAAAAACTGTTTTTT
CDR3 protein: CASSLGGGDEKLFF